Following are 17 T cell receptor beta chains from one sample sequenced in a study of blood T cell repertoires in COVID-19 (dated by TCRdb to 2020 to 2021). The method was the immunoSEQ multiplex PCR assay. This is the immuneACCESS table as TCRdb keeps it, with only in-frame sequences that have V and J called. A part of the clones is gone; compared with another copy, unresolved V genes explain less than half, and the rest is unexplained. In this sample the table shows 35,000 to 55,000 clones, roughly 84% of which occur a single time. The ten top clones hold approximately 13% of the sample. The sequenced sample consisted of peripheral blood. These receptor sequences come from a woman between 70 and 85 years old in a cohort sampled during active COVID-19.

The chain joins TRBV6-5 to TRBJ2-7, with 9 bases lining up with TRBD2. There are 15 residues in the CDR3. Germline V gene data show CDR1 as MNHEY and CDR2 as SVGAGI. Germline trimming cut 2 bases from V and 6 bases from J; bases unmatched to any gene: 8. DNA for the CDR3: TGTGCCAGCAGTTACGGTGTAGCGGGAGATGCCGAGCAGTACTTC. Its translation: CASSYGVAGDAEQYF.

The chain uses TRBV5-3 and TRBJ1-6; 7 bases agree with TRBD1. TRBV5-3 is designated an ORF whose function remains uncertain. V lost 2 bases to trimming and J lost 6 bases; unmatched junction nucleotides: 5. This CDR3 spans 15 amino acids. CDR3 protein: CARSFRDRVNSPLHF. The CDR3 coding sequence is TGTGCCAGAAGCTTCCGAGACAGGGTTAATTCACCCCTCCACTTT.

The J gene is TRBJ2-3, the V gene TRBV27, with 7 bases lining up with TRBD1. V shed 5 bases and J 5 bases; nucleotides not matched to a gene: 1. The germline gives CDR1 MNHEY, CDR2 SMNVEV (reference sequence). The CDR3 has 12 residues. In DNA, the CDR3 is TGTGCCAGCAGTCCAGGGGGAGATACGCAGTATTTT. This sequence encodes CASSPGGDTQYF.

The chain recombines TRBV6-2 or TRBV6-3 with TRBJ2-2, with D possibly matching TRBD1 (5 bases). CDR3 length: 17 amino acids. V lost 2 bases, J lost 0 bases, and 13 bases lay in between. Germline V gene sequence: CDR1 MNHEY, CDR2 SVGEGT. The CDR3 DNA reads TGTGCCAGCAGTTACCACCTGGGGCGTCCGAACACCGGGGAGCTGTTTTTT. Its translation is CASSYHLGRPNTGELFF.

There are a few counts of this clone. The chain combines TRBV11-2 with TRBJ2-3; D not certain. V was shortened by 3 bases and J by 6 bases, with 7 bases between the two germline ends. The CDR3 has 12 residues. Germline V gene data show CDR1 as SGHAT and CDR2 as FQNNGV. The CDR3, as DNA: TGTGCCAGCAGCTTCCGGGTTGATACGCAGTATTTT. It yields the protein CASSFRVDTQYF.

The CDR3 loop is CASSSNSGRAVDEQFF. The CDR3 bases are TGTGCCAGCAGCAGTAATAGCGGGAGGGCCGTCGATGAGCAGTTCTTC. This rearrangement joins TRBV21-1 to TRBJ2-1; the table's D call, TRBD2, was not checked against the DNA. TRBV21-1 is a listed pseudogene. The CDR3 is 16 residues long.

This chain uses TRBV5-4 with TRBJ1-5; D unresolved. This CDR3 is built from 13 residues. Trimming took off 4 bases at V and 4 bases at J, with 9 bases between the two ends. Per the germline V gene, CDR1 is SGHNT and CDR2 is YYREEE (reference sequence). This chain's CDR3 is CASSPGLNQPQHF. CDR3 DNA sequence: TGTGCCAGCAGCCCGGGTTTAAATCAGCCCCAGCATTTT.

The rearrangement links TRBV19 to TRBJ2-6, with 9 positions matching TRBD2. V lost 3 bases, J lost 2 bases, and 8 bases stayed unmatched. The CDR3 consists of 18 residues. Germline V gene data show CDR1 as LNHDA and CDR2 as SQIVND (reference sequence). The CDR3 sequence is CASSINRGRAPGANVLTF. CDR3 nucleotides: TGTGCCAGTAGTATCAATCGCGGGAGGGCCCCTGGGGCCAACGTCCTGACTTTC. Drawing the rest from reference TRBV19 and TRBJ2-6, the complete variable domain is DGGITQSPKYLFRKEGQNVTLSCEQNLNHDAMYWYRQDPGQGLRLIYYSQIVNDFQKGDIAEGYSVSREKKESFPLTVTSAQKNPTAFYLCASSINRGRAPGANVLTFGAGSRLTVL.

J is TRBJ2-1 and V is TRBV7-2, with 8 nucleotides matching TRBD2. V was pared by 1 base and J by 2 bases, with 4 bases of the junction left unmatched. Germline CDR1 is SGHTA and CDR2 is FQGNSA. This CDR3 contains 16 residues. This CDR3 reads CASSLVPGGTYNEQFF. In nucleotides, the CDR3 is TGTGCCAGCAGCTTAGTTCCGGGAGGGACCTACAATGAGCAGTTCTTC.

The V and J genes are TRBV6-5 and TRBJ1-2; D is possibly TRBD1 (5 bases). The germline gives CDR1 MNHEY, CDR2 SVGAGI. The CDR3 is 14 residues long. V dropped 2 bases and J dropped 8 bases, with 15 bases sitting between them. CDR3 coding DNA: TGTGCCAGCAGTTACGCCGGGACTGCTTGGGGCTACACCTTC. It is translated as CASSYAGTAWGYTF.

The count of this clone is one. The gene calls are TRBV5-4 and TRBJ2-3; no firm D call. CDR1 SGHNT and CDR2 YYREEE come from the germline V gene (reference sequence). The CDR3 spans 16 residues. Trimming cost V 0 bases and J 2 bases, with 13 bases left between them. CDR3 amino acids: CASSLAGSFYTDTQYF. The DNA for the CDR3 is TGTGCCAGCAGCTTGGCAGGCAGTTTTTACACAGATACGCAGTATTTT.

The rearrangement uses TRBV4-1 and TRBJ1-4; no definite D call. The CDR3 extends over 15 amino acids. Trimming left V 1 base short and J 8 bases short, with 14 bases between. Germline lookup yields CDR1 MGHRA and CDR2 YSYEKL. CDR3 residues: CASSQGSGRYEKLFF. The CDR3 region has the DNA TGCGCCAGCAGCCAAGGATCAGGAAGATACGAAAAACTGTTTTTT.

This chain uses TRBV4-2 with TRBJ2-3; maybe TRBD2 (7 bases). Germline CDR1 is LGHNA and CDR2 is YNFKEQ. This CDR3 region has 14 residues. V was shortened by 3 bases and J by 6 bases, with 13 bases between the two germline ends. The CDR3 loop reads CASSQGGGRDTQYF. The CDR3 DNA is TGTGCCAGCAGCCAGGGGGGGGGCCGGGATACGCAGTATTTT.

This chain joins TRBV5-1 and TRBJ2-6; D is perhaps TRBD2 (6 bases). The CDR3 has 15 amino acids. CDR1 and CDR2 from the germline V gene are SGHRS and YFSETQ. V was cut by 0 bases and J by 4 bases, with 8 bases left in between. The CDR3 loop is CASSLELAGANVLTF. The CDR3 DNA reads TGCGCCAGCAGCTTGGAACTAGCCGGGGCCAACGTCCTGACTTTC.

The chain combines TRBV5-1 with TRBJ2-3; 9 nucleotides align to TRBD2. The V gene's germline CDR1 is SGHRS and CDR2 YFSETQ. CDR3 size: 16 residues. The J segment lost 2 bases and the V segment lost 0 bases, leaving 4 bases of the junction unmatched. For the CDR3, the DNA is TGCGCCAGCAGCTTGGATCTAGCGGGAAACACAGATACGCAGTATTTT. Protein: CASSLDLAGNTDTQYF. The full variable domain, rest sourced from reference TRBV5-1 and TRBJ2-3, is KAGVTQTPRYLIKTRGQQVTLSCSPISGHRSVSWYQQTPGQGLQFLFEYFSETQRNKGNFPGRFSGRQFSNSRSEMNVSTLELGDSALYLCASSLDLAGNTDTQYFGPGTRLTVL.

The CDR3, as DNA: TGTGCCAGCAGTTTATCCCTGACAGGGGTAACTCCCTACGAGCAGTACTTC. Residues: CASSLSLTGVTPYEQYF. The J gene is TRBJ2-7, the V gene TRBV28; 8 bases line up with TRBD1. Per germline, CDR1 MDHEN and CDR2 SYDVKM. The CDR3 spans 17 residues. The trim removed 1 base at V and 2 bases at J, leaving 10 bases unmatched. Filled out from reference TRBV28 and TRBJ2-7, the complete variable domain reads DVKVTQSSRYLVKRTGEKVFLECVQDMDHENMFWYRQDPGLGLRLIYFSYDVKMKEKGDIPEGYSVSREKKERFSLILESASTNQTSMYLCASSLSLTGVTPYEQYFGPGTRLTVT.

V is TRBV3-1 (or the pseudogene TRBV3-2) and J is TRBJ1-6; 10 positions match TRBD1. The CDR3 is 15 residues long. Trimming took 1 base from V and 10 from J; bases not matched to a gene: 4. The germline V gene has CDR1 LGHDT and CDR2 YNNKEL (reference sequence). CDR3 residues: CASSQVGQGLSPLHF. The CDR3, as DNA: TGTGCCAGCAGCCAAGTGGGACAGGGGTTGTCACCCCTCCACTTT.